This T cell receptor (beta chain) came from a study of blood T cell repertoires in COVID-19. On the study more broadly: Collection of acute and convalescent COVID-19 samples took place in the United States, Italy and Spain. PBMCs, B-cell-depleted T cells, or T cells were the source of the cDNA or gDNA that made up the material.

The V end was cut by 3 bases, the J end by 8 bases, with 12 bases between. The CDR3 is 14 amino acids. Germline V lookup: CDR1 SGDLS, CDR2 YYNGEE. Sequencing was performed with immunoSEQ multiplex PCR; in TCRdb, only in-frame clones are kept and a portion is missing. The table includes over 35,000 clones, approximately 85% detected once. This TCR derives from a woman of 80 years or more with COVID-19, enrolled during active disease. This chain links TRBV9 with TRBJ1-6; maybe TRBD1 (5 bases). Sequenced sample: peripheral blood. As DNA, the CDR3 is TGTGCCAGCAGCGGAATTGGGGGGGATTCACCCCTCCACTTT. This gives the protein CASSGIGGDSPLHF.